Sequencing of this TCR beta chain was carried out in a study of blood T cell repertoires in COVID-19. Across the whole study: COVID-19 samples from acute and convalescent phases originated in the United States, Italy and Spain. Nucleic acid was either cDNA or gDNA, and it came from T cells, B-cell-depleted T cells, or PBMCs.

Seattle-derived patients entered the study during active infection and were followed longitudinally. In the source study's methods: Estimation of nucleated cell counts relied on the amplification of reference gene primers. Some clones are missing from TCRdb's copy, which holds only in-frame ones; the method was immunoSEQ multiplex PCR. V and J calls and clone size come straight from that table; D and trimming were deduced from the DNA. The profile shows some 56,000 clones, over 75% of them singletons. This clone came up many times. Germline V lookup: CDR1 SGHRS, CDR2 YFSETQ. The CDR3 has 15 amino acids. J lost 6 bases, V lost 2 bases, and 10 bases had no gene match.

This receptor was taken from an elderly man with COVID-19, enrolled during active disease. The chain is built from TRBV5-1 and TRBJ2-7, with 8 bases aligning to TRBD1. The sequenced material came from peripheral blood. Here the CDR3 reads CASSFNGQGPLEQYF. CDR3 nucleotide sequence: TGCGCCAGCAGCTTCAATGGACAGGGACCGCTCGAGCAGTACTTC.